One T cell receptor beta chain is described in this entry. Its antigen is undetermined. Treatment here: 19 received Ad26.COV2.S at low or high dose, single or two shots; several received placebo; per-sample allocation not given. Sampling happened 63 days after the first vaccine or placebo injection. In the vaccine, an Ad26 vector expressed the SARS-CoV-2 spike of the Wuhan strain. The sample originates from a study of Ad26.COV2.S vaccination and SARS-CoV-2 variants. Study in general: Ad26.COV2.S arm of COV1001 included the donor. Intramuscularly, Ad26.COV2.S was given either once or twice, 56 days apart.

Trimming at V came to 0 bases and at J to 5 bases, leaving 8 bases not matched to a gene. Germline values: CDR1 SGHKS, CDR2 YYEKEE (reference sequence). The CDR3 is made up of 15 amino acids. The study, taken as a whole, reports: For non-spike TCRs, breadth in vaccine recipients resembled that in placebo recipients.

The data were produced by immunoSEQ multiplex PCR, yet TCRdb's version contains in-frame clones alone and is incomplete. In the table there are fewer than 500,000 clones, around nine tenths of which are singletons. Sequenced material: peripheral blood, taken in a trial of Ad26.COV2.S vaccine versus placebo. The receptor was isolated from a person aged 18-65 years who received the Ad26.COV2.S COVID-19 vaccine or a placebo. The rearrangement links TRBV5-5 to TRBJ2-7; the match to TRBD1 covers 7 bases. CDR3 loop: CASSLAGTVTHEQYF. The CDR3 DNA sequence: TGTGCCAGCAGCTTGGCCGGGACAGTTACCCACGAGCAGTACTTC.